The text below deals with one TCR beta chain. The CDR3 spans 12 residues. The germline gives CDR1 MNHEY, CDR2 SMNVEV (reference sequence). V shed 7 bases and J shed 2 bases, with 7 bases lying between them. TCR beta libraries were built with iRepertoire HTBI primers and Arm-PCR of CDR3 regions. A single record per CDR3 protein comes from TCRdb applying MiXCR to the multiplex PCR reads. Found here are under 800,000 distinct CDR3 sequences, roughly 15% of them singletons; the top ten hold 18%. The entry originates in a study of regulatory T cells in long-lasting Graves disease. The time point was: newly diagnosed GD, antithyroid drugs for less than 3 months. PBMC-derived RNA was used for the TCR library. These data were likewise used in another study, on T cells in Graves' hyperthyroidism and ophthalmopathy.

The chain uses TRBV27 and TRBJ2-3; D is uncertain. The sequence derives from a woman aged 25-40 years with Graves disease. Sample: peripheral blood mononuclear cells (PBMCs), taken at new diagnosis, from a patient treated with antithyroid drugs. This CDR3 reads CASNLPTDTQYF. The CDR3 nucleotides are TGTGCCAGCAATCTCCCCACAGATACGCAGTATTTT.